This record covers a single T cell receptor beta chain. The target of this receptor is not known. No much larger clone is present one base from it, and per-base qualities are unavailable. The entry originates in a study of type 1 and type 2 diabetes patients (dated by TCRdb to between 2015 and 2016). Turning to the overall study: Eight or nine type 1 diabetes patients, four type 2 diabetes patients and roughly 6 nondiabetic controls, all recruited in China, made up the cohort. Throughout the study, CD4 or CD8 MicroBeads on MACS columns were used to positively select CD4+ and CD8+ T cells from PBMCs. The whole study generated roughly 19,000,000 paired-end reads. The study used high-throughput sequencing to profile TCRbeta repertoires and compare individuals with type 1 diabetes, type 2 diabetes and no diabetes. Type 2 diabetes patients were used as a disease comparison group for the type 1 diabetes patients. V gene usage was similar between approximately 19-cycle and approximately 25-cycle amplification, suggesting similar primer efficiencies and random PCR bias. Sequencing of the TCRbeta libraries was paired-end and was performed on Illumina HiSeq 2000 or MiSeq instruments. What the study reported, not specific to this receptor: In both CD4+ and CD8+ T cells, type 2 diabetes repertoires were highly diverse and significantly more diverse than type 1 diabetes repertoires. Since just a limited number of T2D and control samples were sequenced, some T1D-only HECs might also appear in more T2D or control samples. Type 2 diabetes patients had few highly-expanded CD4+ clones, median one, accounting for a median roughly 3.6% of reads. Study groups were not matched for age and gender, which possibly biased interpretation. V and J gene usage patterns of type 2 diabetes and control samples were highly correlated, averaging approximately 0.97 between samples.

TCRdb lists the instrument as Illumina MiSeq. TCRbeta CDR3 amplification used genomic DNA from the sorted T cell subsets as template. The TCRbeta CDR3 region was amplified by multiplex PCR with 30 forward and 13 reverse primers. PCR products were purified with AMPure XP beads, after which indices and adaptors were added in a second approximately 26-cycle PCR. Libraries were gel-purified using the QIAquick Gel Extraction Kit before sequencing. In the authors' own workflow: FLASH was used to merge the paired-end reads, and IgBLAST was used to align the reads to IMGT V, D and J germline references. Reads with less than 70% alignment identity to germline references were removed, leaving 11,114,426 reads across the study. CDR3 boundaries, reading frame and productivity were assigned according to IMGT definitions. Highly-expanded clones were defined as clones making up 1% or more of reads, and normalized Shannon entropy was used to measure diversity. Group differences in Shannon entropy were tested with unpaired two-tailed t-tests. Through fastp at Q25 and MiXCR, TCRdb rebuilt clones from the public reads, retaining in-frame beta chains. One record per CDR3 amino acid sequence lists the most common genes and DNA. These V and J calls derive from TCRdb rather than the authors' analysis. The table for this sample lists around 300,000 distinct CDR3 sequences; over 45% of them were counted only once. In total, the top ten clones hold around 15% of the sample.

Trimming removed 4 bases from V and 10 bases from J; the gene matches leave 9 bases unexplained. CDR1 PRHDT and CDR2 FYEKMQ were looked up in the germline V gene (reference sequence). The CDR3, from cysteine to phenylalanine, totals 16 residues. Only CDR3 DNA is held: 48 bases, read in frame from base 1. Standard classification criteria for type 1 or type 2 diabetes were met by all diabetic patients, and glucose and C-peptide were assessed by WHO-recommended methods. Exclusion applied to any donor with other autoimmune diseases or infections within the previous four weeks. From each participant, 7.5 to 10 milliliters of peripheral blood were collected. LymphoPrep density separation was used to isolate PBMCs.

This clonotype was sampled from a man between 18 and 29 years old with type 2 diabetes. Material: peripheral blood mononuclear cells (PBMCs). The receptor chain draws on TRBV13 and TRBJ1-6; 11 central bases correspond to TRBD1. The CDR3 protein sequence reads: CASSSNPGTGGSPLHF. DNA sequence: TGTGCCAGCAGCTCAAACCCCGGGACAGGGGGATCACCCCTCCACTTT.